This TCR beta chain was captured by sequencing in a study of regulatory T cells in long-lasting Graves disease. Points from the study as a whole: Newly diagnosed Graves' patients had higher TCR diversity than persistent ones.

Specified time point: newly diagnosed GD, antithyroid drugs for less than 3 months. Extracted PBMC RNA gave rise to the TCR library. The sample holds many counts of this clonotype. Its specificity is not known. TCR beta libraries were built with iRepertoire HTBI primers and Arm-PCR of CDR3 regions. Per the authors' pipeline: Sequenced samples collectively carried some 60 TRBV and around 15 TRBJ segments. TCRdb processed the multiplex PCR reads anew with MiXCR; each CDR3 protein has one entry. The V and J calls were not made by the authors but by TCRdb's processing. The table includes over 300,000 distinct CDR3 sequences, around 15% detected once. This CDR3 spans 12 amino acids. The ends were cut back, 2 bases at V and 7 bases at J, with 6 bases in the middle. CDR1 and CDR2 from the germline V gene are GTSNPN and SVGIG (reference sequence).

This TCR derives from a female donor with Graves disease. Source: peripheral blood mononuclear cells (PBMCs), taken at new diagnosis, from a patient treated with antithyroid drugs. This chain links TRBV30 with TRBJ1-6; D unclear. CDR3 loop: CAWSWFNSPLHF. CDR3 nucleotide sequence: TGTGCCTGGAGTTGGTTCAATTCACCCCTCCACTTT. Full variable domain (outside the CDR3, taken from reference TRBV30 and TRBJ1-6): SQTIHQWPATLVQPVGSPLSLECTVEGTSNPNLYWYRQAAGRGLQLLFYSVGIGQISSEVPQNLSASRPQDRQFILSSKKLLLSDSGFYLCAWSWFNSPLHFGNGTRLTVT.